Sequencing of this TCR beta chain was carried out in a study of T cell responses to AZD1222 COVID-19 vaccine. Measured with immunoSEQ multiplex PCR; TCRdb has only the in-frame clones, and not every one. This sample has around 99,000 clones; 80% to 90% occur once, and the top ten carry 4% to 5.5%. Details on this clone: Its antigen is as yet unknown.

V shed 5 bases and J 3 bases; nucleotides not matched to a gene: 12. This CDR3 comprises 17 residues. Germline loops: CDR1 MNHEY, CDR2 SMNVEV (reference sequence). Study-wide results and caveats: An increase in Spike-specific TCR breadth and depth was observed after two AZD1222 doses. There were repertoire samples only from the period after the peak T cell response. Vaccine-related CD4 TCRs covered spike, predominating at 160-218 and 743-854.

The TCR comes from an adult who received the AZD1222 COVID-19 vaccine. The sample was peripheral blood, taken 28 days after the second AZD1222 dose. The chain joins TRBV27 to TRBJ2-1; 8 bases align to TRBD2. Here the CDR3 reads CASSPSGTRDFYNEQFF. CDR3 coding DNA: TGTGCCAGCAGTCCTTCGGGGACTAGGGACTTCTACAATGAGCAGTTCTTC.